Described below is a single TCR beta chain sequence and its context. No antigen is known for it. Mismatch repair deficiency was confirmed in all patients, by PCR or immunohistochemistry. TCRdb's table, derived via immunoSEQ multiplex PCR, lists solely in-frame clones and lacks some. The sample lists 100,000 or so clones, 82% seen once, with about 6.3% in the top ten. The data were taken from a study of PD-1 blockade in mismatch repair-deficient tumors. Study-level background: All were previously treated, progressing patients with eleven to twelve mismatch repair-deficient cancer types.

The trim removed 0 bases at V and 7 bases at J, leaving 11 bases unmatched. This CDR3 has 16 residues. CDR1 and CDR2 from the germline V gene are SGHKS and YYEKEE (reference sequence). Study observations and caveats: Tumor-resident clones, often absent from pretreatment blood, expanded after pembrolizumab and then contracted.

Sequences were derived from peripheral blood, sampled 30 to 36 weeks after starting pembrolizumab. The clonotype originates from an adult with mismatch repair-deficient cancer. The chain recombines TRBV5-5 with TRBJ1-2; 8 nucleotides match TRBD1. The CDR3 region has the DNA TGTGCCAGCAGCTTGGGGCAGGACAGGGTGGTGCGTGGCTACACCTTC. Amino acid sequence: CASSLGQDRVVRGYTF. The entire variable domain, with the rest obtained from reference TRBV5-5 and TRBJ1-2, is as follows: DAGVTQSPTHLIKTRGQQVTLRCSPISGHKSVSWYQQVLGQGPQFIFQYYEKEERGRGNFPDRFSARQFPNYSSELNVNALLLGDSALYLCASSLGQDRVVRGYTFGSGTRLTVV.